These 9 T cell receptor beta chains were sequenced from one sample in a study of blood T cells in healthy people across ages. Then a second PCR, running roughly 6 to 11 cycles, was carried out with a sample-barcoded 5' primer and a J-beta primer mix. TCRdb independently ran MiXCR on the 5' RACE reads; one entry per CDR3 protein. This sample has about 1.4 million distinct CDR3 sequences, with 59% found just once. Source material: blood. The receptors were sampled from a man between 18 and 29 years old in good health.

The DNA for the CDR3 is TGTGCCAGCAGTTCGACGCTTAGCCCCGGAGGGGATGAGCAGTTCTTC. Residues: CASSSTLSPGGDEQFF. The V gene is TRBV6-2 or TRBV6-3, the J gene TRBJ2-1, with D maybe TRBD2 (6 bases). Germline V gene data show CDR1 as MNHEY and CDR2 as SVGEGT. V dropped 4 bases and J dropped 8 bases, with 21 bases sitting between them. The CDR3 spans 16 residues.

V and J are TRBV4-3 and TRBJ2-5; TRBD2 aligns across 9 bases. CDR3 length: 17 residues. The V gene end was trimmed by 1 base and the J gene end by 1 base; junction bases not matched to a gene: 7. From germline, CDR1 is LGHNA and CDR2 YSLEER. The CDR3 DNA sequence: TGCGCCAGCAGCCAAGGGCGGGGGGGTGACCTCCAAGAGACCCAGTACTTC. It is translated as CASSQGRGGDLQETQYF.

The table lists this clonotype with a count of one. The J gene is TRBJ2-6, the V gene TRBV27; D gene ambiguous. The CDR3 is 16 amino acids. Germline CDR1 MNHEY, CDR2 SMNVEV (reference sequence). V lost 4 bases, J lost 3 bases, and 13 bases lay in between. The CDR3 sequence: CASSWTIYGGANVLTF. As DNA, the CDR3 is TGTGCCAGCAGTTGGACCATTTATGGTGGGGCCAACGTCCTGACTTTC.

The chain employs TRBV6-5 and TRBJ2-3, with 11 bases identical to TRBD2. Trimming at V came to 1 base and at J to 1 base, leaving 10 bases not matched to a gene. Germline V gene data show CDR1 as MNHEY and CDR2 as SVGAGI. The CDR3 extends over 19 amino acids. As DNA, the CDR3 is TGTGCCAGCAGTTACTTGAGTATGACTAGCGGGGAAGGCACAGATACGCAGTATTTT. It specifies CASSYLSMTSGEGTDTQYF.

V gene TRBV20-1 combines with J gene TRBJ2-4; a weak D match, TRBD1 (6 bases). Germline loops: CDR1 DFQATT, CDR2 SNEGSKA (reference sequence). The CDR3 is 14 residues long. Trimming removed 5 bases from V and 8 bases from J, with 19 bases in between. DNA of the CDR3: TGCAGTGCTGCACTAGAGGGAGAGGGGGACATTCAGTACTTC. It is translated as CSAALEGEGDIQYF.

The chain recombines TRBV20-1 with TRBJ2-5, with D tentatively TRBD2 (5 bases). There are 13 residues in the CDR3. Germline V lookup: CDR1 DFQATT, CDR2 SNEGSKA (reference sequence). The V end lost 6 bases, the J end lost 11 bases, and 22 bases lay between the germline ends. This chain's CDR3 is CSAPPAGGNEQYF. CDR3 in DNA: TGCAGTGCCCCCCCGGCGGGTGGGAATGAGCAGTACTTC.

V and J are TRBV20-1 and TRBJ1-6; no reliable D call. From germline, CDR1 is DFQATT and CDR2 SNEGSKA (reference sequence). The CDR3 is 14 residues long. V lost 3 bases and J lost 3, with 9 bases in between. The CDR3 DNA follows: TGCAGTGCTAGCCTCGGGGTCTATAATTCACCCCTCCACTTT. The encoded protein is CSASLGVYNSPLHF.

V and J are TRBV20-1 and TRBJ2-7; 8 positions agree with TRBD2. Gene TRBJ2-1 matches the end of the DNA better, so the J call may be wrong. Germline V gene sequence: CDR1 DFQATT, CDR2 SNEGSKA (reference sequence). The CDR3 runs 15 residues. This CDR3 is CSAWRVAGPREEQFF. CDR3 sequence (DNA): TGCAGTGCTTGGAGGGTAGCGGGGCCTAGGGAGGAGCAGTTCTTC.

This clonotype came up a few times. This sequence joins TRBV20-1 and TRBJ2-5, with 7 bases matching TRBD1. V gave up 5 bases and J gave up 1 base; unmatched junction bases: 19. The germline V gene has CDR1 DFQATT and CDR2 SNEGSKA (reference sequence). The CDR3 consists of 18 residues. CDR3 loop: CSAPNSRDSRKPQETQYF. DNA of the CDR3: TGCAGTGCTCCCAATTCTCGGGACAGCCGGAAACCCCAAGAGACCCAGTACTTC.